The source of this TCR beta chain is a study of T cells in Graves' hyperthyroidism and ophthalmopathy. Using RNA transcripts as the source, TCR beta CDR3 regions were amplified. Initially, a first-round RT-PCR of the TCR CDR3 employed the HTBI primer set. TCRdb called the multiplex PCR reads again in MiXCR, with one record for every CDR3 protein. This table holds about 200,000 distinct CDR3 sequences, about 15% found once. Germline loops: CDR1 SNHLY, CDR2 FYNNEI. Trimming shortened V by 5 bases and J by 6 bases, and 9 bases separated the two germline ends. The CDR3 contains 12 residues. This clonotype was counted only a few times. Since a much larger clone is just one base distant, this may be a read error.

Sample: blood. The gene calls are TRBV2 and TRBJ2-3, with D uncertain. This receptor was taken from a woman aged 50 to 60 with Graves' hyperthyroidism. The DNA of the CDR3 is TGTGCCAGCAGTCAACCACGGGATACGCAGTATTTT. Its protein product is CASSQPRDTQYF.